This T cell receptor beta chain was sequenced in a study of T cell repertoires in cytomegalovirus infection. Study-wide results and limits: Pooled public TCR beta family frequency picked out CMV carriers with the relevant HLA.

Trimming removed 5 bases at V and 2 bases at J, with 11 bases between. This CDR3 has 14 amino acids. Germline values: CDR1 SEHNR, CDR2 FQNEAQ (reference sequence). This clonotype occurred many times. As yet, its antigen is unknown. TCRdb analysed the reads with MiXCR anew, one entry per CDR3 protein. The table has 210,000 or so distinct CDR3 sequences, about 7% seen once. V is TRBV7-9 and J is TRBJ2-3; a possible D gene is TRBD2 (5 bases). This TCR was recovered from a human donor in good health (CMV status not recorded). Some clones in this sample may be carry-over from other donors' samples. The sample comprised PBMCs. The CDR3 is CASSRTDSTDTQYF. In DNA form, the CDR3 reads TGTGCCAGCAGCAGGACGGACTCCACAGATACGCAGTATTTT.